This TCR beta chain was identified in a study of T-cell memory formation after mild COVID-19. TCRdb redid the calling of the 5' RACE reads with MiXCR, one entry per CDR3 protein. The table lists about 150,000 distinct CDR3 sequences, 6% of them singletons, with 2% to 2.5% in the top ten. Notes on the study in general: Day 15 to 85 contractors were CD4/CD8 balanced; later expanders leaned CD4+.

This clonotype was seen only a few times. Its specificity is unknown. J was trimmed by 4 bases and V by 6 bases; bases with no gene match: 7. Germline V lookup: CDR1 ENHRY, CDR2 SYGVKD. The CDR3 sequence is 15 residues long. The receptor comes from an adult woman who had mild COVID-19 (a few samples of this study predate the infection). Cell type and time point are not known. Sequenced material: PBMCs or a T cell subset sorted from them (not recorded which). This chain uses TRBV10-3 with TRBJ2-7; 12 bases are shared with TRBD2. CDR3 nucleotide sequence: TGTGCCATCAGCGAACTAGCGGGAGGCCTTTACGAGCAGTACTTC. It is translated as CAISELAGGLYEQYF.